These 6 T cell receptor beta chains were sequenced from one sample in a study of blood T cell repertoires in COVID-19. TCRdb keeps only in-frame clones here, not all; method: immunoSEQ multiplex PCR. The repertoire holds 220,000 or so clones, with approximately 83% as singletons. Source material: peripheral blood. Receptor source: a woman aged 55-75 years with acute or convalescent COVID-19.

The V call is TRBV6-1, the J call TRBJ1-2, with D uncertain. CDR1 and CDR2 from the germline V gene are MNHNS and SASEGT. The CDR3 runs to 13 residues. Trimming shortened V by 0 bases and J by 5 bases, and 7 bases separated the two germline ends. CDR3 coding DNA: TGTGCCAGCAGTGAAGCCTCCCAGTATGGCTACACCTTC. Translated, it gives CASSEASQYGYTF.

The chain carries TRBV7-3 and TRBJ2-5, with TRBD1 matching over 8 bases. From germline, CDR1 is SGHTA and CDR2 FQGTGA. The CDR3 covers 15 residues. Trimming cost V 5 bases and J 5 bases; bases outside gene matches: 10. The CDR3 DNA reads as TGTGCCAGCAGCCCGAAATCAGGGGGCTGGGAGACCCAGTACTTC. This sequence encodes CASSPKSGGWETQYF.

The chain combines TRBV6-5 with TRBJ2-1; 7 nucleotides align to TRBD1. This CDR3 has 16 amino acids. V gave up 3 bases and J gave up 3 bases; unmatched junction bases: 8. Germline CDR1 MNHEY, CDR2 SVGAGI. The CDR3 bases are TGTGCCAGCAGTTATTCTCCCAGGGGGATCTACAATGAGCAGTTCTTC. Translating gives CASSYSPRGIYNEQFF.

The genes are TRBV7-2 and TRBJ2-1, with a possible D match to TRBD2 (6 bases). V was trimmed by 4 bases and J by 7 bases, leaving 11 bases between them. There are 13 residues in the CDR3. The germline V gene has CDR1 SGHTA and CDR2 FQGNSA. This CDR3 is CASSSATSNEQFF. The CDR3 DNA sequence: TGTGCCAGCAGCTCCGCGACTAGTAATGAGCAGTTCTTC.

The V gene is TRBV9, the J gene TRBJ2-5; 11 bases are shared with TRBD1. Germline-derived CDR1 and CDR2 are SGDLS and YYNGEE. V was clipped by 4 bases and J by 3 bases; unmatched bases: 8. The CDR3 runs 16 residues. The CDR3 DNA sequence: TGTGCCAGCAGCAGAACGGACAGGGGGCGAGAAGAGACCCAGTACTTC. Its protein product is CASSRTDRGREETQYF. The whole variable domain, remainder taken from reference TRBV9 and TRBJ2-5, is DSGVTQTPKHLITATGQRVTLRCSPRSGDLSVYWYQQSLDQGLQFLIQYYNGEERAKGNILERFSAQQFPDLHSELNLSSLELGDSALYFCASSRTDRGREETQYFGPGTRLLVL.

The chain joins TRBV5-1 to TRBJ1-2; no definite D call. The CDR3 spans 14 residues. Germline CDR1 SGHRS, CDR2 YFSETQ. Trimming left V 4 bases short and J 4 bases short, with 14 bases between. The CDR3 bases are TGCGCCAGCAGCGCTGAGGGTGCCGGCTATGGCTACACCTTC. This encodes CASSAEGAGYGYTF.